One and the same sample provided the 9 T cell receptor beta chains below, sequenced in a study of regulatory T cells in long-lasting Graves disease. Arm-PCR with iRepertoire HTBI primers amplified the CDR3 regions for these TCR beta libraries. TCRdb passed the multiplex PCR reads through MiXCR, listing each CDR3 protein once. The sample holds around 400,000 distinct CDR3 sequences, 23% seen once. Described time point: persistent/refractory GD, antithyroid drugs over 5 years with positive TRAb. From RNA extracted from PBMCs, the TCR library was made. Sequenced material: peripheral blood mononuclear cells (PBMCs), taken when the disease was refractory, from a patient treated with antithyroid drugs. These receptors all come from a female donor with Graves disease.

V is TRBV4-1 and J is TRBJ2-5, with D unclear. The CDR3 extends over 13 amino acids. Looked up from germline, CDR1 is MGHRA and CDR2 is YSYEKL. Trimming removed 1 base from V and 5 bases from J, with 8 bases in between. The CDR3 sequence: CASSQVNGETQYF. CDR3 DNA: TGCGCCAGCAGCCAAGTCAACGGCGAGACCCAGTACTTC.

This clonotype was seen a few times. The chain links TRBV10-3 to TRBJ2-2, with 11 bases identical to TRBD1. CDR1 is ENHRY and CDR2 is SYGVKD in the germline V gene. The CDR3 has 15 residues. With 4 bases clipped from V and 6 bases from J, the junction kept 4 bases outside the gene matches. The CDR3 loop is CAISGTGGNSGELFF. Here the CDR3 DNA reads TGTGCCATCAGTGGGACAGGGGGCAACTCCGGGGAGCTGTTTTTT.

This chain's CDR3 is CASSSRSDEQYF. The DNA for the CDR3 is TGTGCCAGCAGTTCGCGATCTGATGAGCAGTACTTC. The chain joins TRBV12-3 or TRBV12-4 to TRBJ2-7; D is uncertain. This CDR3 is 12 amino acids long. Deletions cut 4 bases from V and 7 bases from J, with 11 bases between.

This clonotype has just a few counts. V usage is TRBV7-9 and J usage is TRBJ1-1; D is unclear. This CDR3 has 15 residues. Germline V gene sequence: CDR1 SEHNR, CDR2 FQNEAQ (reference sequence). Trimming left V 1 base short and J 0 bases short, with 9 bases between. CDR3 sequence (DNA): TGTGCCAGCAGCTTAGTGGGGAGGGTGAACACTGAAGCTTTCTTT. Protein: CASSLVGRVNTEAFF.

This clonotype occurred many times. The CDR3 coding sequence is TGCAGCGTACAAGCTAGCGGATTGGGAGAGACCCAGTACTTC. The encoded protein is CSVQASGLGETQYF. This chain uses TRBV29-1 with TRBJ2-5, with TRBD2 identical over 7 bases. This CDR3 has 14 residues. CDR1 is SQVTM and CDR2 is ANQGSEA in the germline V gene. Losses at the gene ends were 6 bases for V and 4 bases for J; bases not matched to a gene: 11.

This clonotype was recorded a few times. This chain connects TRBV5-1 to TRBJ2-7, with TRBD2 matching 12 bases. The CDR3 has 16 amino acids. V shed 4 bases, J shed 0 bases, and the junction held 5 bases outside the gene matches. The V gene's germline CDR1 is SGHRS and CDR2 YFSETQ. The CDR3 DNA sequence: TGCGCCAGCAGCCTCACGACTAGCGGGAGCTCCTACGAGCAGTACTTC. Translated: CASSLTTSGSSYEQYF. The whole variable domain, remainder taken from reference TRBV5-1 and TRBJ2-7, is KAGVTQTPRYLIKTRGQQVTLSCSPISGHRSVSWYQQTPGQGLQFLFEYFSETQRNKGNFPGRFSGRQFSNSRSEMNVSTLELGDSALYLCASSLTTSGSSYEQYFGPGTRLTVT.

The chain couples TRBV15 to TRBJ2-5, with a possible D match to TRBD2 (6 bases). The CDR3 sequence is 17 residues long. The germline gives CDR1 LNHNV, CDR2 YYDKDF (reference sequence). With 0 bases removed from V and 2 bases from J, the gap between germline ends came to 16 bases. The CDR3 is CATSRDDSARGQETQYF. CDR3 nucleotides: TGTGCCACCAGCAGAGACGACAGTGCCCGGGGGCAAGAGACCCAGTACTTC.

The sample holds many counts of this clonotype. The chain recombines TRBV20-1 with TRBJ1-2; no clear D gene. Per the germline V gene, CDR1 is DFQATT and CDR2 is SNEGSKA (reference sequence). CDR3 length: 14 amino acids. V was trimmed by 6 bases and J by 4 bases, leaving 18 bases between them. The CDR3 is CSATGGPNIYGYTF. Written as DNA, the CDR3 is TGCAGTGCAACCGGTGGACCGAACATCTATGGCTACACCTTC.

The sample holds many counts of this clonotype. The CDR3 DNA follows: TGCAGTGCTAGTTCGCCAGGGGGCGATGGCTACACCTTC. Protein sequence: CSASSPGGDGYTF. The chain has TRBV20-1 and TRBJ1-2; 8 bases map to TRBD1. The germline CDR1 and CDR2 sequences are DFQATT and SNEGSKA (reference sequence). The CDR3 runs 13 residues. Trimming removed 3 bases from V and 6 bases from J; junction bases left unmatched: 6.